The entry below describes one T cell receptor (beta chain). The data were taken from a study of control samples from healthy donors and cancer patients. CDR1 is SGHVS, CDR2 FQNEAQ, per germline. The CDR3 is 15 residues long. V dropped 1 base and J dropped 5 bases, with 14 bases sitting between them. This table comes from immunoSEQ multiplex PCR, and its TCRdb copy is limited to in-frame clones, with some not included. The sample contains 150,000 or so clones, roughly 90% of which appear only once. The receptor's source is a man in his thirties or forties in good health. V gene TRBV7-8 combines with J gene TRBJ2-5, with D possibly being TRBD1 (6 bases). The material sequenced was blood. The CDR3 protein is CASSLEVGHRETQYF. DNA of the CDR3: TGTGCCAGCAGCTTAGAAGTGGGACATCGGGAGACCCAGTACTTC. Filled out from reference TRBV7-8 and TRBJ2-5, the complete variable domain reads GAGVSQSPRYKVAKRGQDVALRCDPISGHVSLFWYQQALGQGPEFLTYFQNEAQLDKSGLPSDRFFAERPEGSVSTLKIQRTQQEDSAVYLCASSLEVGHRETQYFGPGTRLLVL.